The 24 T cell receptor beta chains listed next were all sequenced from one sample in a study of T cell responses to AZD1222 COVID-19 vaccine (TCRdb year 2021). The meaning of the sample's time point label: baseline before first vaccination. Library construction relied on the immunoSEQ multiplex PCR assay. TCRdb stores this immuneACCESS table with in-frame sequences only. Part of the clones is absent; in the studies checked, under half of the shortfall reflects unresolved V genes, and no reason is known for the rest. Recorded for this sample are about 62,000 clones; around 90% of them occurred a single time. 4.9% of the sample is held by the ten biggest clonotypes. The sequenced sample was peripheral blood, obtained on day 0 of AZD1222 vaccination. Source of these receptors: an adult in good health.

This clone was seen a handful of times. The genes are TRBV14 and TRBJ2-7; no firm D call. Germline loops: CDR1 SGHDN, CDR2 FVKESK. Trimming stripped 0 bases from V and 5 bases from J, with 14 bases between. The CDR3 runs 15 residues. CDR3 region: CASSQDRTRAHEQYF. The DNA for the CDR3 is TGTGCCAGCAGCCAAGATCGGACCCGGGCCCACGAGCAGTACTTC.

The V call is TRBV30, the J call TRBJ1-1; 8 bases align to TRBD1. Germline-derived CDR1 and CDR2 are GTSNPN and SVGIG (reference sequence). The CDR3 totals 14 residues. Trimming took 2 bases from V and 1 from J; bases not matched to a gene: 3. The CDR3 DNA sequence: TGTGCCTGGAGTTCCGGGACAGGGAACACTGAAGCTTTCTTT. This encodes CAWSSGTGNTEAFF.

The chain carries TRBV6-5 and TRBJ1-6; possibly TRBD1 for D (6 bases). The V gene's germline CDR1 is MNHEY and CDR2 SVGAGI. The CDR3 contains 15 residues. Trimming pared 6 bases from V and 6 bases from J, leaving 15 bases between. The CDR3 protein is CASSLGQYLNSPLHF. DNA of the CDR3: TGTGCCAGCAGCCTAGGACAGTACCTTAATTCACCCCTCCACTTT.

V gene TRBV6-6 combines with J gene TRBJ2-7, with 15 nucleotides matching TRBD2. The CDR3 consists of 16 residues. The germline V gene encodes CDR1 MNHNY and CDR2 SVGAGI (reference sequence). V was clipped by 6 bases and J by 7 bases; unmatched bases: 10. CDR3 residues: CASRRSGTSGGLEQYF. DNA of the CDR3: TGTGCCAGCAGACGATCCGGGACTAGCGGGGGGTTAGAGCAGTACTTC.

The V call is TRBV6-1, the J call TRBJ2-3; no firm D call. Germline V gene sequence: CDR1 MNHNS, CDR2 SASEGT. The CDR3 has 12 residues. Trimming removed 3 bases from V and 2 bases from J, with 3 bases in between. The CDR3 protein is CASSETTDTQYF. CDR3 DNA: TGTGCCAGCAGTGAGACCACAGATACGCAGTATTTT.

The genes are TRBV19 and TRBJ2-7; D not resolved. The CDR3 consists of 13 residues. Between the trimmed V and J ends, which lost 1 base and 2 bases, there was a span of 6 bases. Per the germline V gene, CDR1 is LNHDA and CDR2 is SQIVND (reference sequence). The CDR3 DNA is TGTGCCAGTAGTATAGGAGAACCCTACGAGCAGTACTTC. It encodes CASSIGEPYEQYF.

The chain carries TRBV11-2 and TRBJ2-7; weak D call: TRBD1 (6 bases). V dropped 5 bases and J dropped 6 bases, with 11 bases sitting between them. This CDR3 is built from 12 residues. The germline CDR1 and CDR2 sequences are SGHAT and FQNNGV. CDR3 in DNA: TGTGCCAGCAGCCGCGACAGGAGCGAGCAGTACTTC. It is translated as CASSRDRSEQYF.

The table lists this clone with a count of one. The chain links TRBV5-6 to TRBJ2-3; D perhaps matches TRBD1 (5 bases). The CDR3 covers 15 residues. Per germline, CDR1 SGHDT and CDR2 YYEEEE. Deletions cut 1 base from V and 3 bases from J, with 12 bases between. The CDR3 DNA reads TGTGCCAGCAGCTTGTTCCAGGGAACTACAGATACGCAGTATTTT. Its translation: CASSLFQGTTDTQYF.

The CDR3 loop reads CASKWTVQSNQPQHF. The CDR3 DNA is TGTGCCAGTAAATGGACAGTTCAATCCAATCAGCCCCAGCATTTT. The rearrangement links TRBV19 to TRBJ1-5; tentatively, D is TRBD1 (6 bases). Trimming took off 7 bases at V and 3 bases at J, with 16 bases between the two ends. Germline values: CDR1 LNHDA, CDR2 SQIVND (reference sequence). This CDR3 has 15 amino acids.

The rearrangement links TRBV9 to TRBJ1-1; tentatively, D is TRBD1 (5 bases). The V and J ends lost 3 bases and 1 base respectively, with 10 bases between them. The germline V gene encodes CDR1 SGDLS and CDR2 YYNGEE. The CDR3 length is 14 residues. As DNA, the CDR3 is TGTGCCAGCAGCGCCGGGGACGGGAACACTGAAGCTTTCTTT. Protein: CASSAGDGNTEAFF.

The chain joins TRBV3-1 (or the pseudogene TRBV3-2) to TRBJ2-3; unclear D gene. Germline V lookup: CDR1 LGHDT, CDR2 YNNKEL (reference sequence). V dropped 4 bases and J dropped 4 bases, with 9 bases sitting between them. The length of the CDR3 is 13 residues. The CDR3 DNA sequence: TGTGCCAGCAGCCTAGGGCCCCCAGATACGCAGTATTTT. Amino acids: CASSLGPPDTQYF.

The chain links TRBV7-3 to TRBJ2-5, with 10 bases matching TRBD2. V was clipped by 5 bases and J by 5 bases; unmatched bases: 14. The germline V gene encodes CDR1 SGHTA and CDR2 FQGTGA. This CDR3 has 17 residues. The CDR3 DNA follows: TGTGCCAGCAGCCCGAGGTCCAGCGGGGGGGCCAAGGAGACCCAGTACTTC. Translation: CASSPRSSGGAKETQYF.

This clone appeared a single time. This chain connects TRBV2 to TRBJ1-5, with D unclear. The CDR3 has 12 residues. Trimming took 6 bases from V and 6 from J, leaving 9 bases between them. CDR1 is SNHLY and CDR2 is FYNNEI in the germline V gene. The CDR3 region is CASSPHGQPQHF. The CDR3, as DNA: TGTGCCAGCAGCCCACACGGTCAGCCCCAGCATTTT. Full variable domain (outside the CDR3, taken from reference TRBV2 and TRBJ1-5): EPEVTQTPSHQVTQMGQEVILRCVPISNHLYFYWYRQILGQKVEFLVSFYNNEISEKSEIFDDQFSVERPDGSNFTLKIRSTKLEDSAMYFCASSPHGQPQHFGDGTRLSIL.

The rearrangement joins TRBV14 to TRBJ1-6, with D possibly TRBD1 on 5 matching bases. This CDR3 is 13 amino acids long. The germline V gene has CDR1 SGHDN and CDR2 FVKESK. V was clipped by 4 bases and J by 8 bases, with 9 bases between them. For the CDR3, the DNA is TGTGCCAGCAGCCGTGACAGCTATTCACCCCTCCACTTT. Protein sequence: CASSRDSYSPLHF.

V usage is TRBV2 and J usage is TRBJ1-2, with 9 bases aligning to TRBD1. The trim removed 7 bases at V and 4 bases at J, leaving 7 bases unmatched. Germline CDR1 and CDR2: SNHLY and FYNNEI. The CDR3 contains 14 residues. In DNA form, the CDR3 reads TGTGCCAGCACAAGGACAGGGGATGCCTATGGCTACACCTTC. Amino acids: CASTRTGDAYGYTF.

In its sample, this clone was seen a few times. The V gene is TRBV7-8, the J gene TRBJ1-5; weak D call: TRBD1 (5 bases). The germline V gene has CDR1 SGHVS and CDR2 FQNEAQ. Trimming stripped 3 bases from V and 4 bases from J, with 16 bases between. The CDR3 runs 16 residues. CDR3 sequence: CASSLLGPLSNQPQHF. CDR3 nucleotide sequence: TGTGCCAGCAGCTTGCTGGGGCCCTTAAGTAATCAGCCCCAGCATTTT.

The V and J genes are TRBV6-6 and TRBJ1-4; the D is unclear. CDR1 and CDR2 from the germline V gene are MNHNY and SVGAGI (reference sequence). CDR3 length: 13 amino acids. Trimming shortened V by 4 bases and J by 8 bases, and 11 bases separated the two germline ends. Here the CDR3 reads CASSSRGYEKLFF. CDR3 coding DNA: TGTGCCAGCAGTTCCCGGGGTTACGAAAAACTGTTTTTT.

The CDR3 DNA sequence: TGTGCCAGCTCATATGACAGGAGCTACGAGCAGTACTTC. Translated, it gives CASSYDRSYEQYF. The chain combines TRBV18 with TRBJ2-7; D may be TRBD1 (6 bases). Trimming removed 5 bases from V and 3 bases from J, with 11 bases in between. From germline, CDR1 is KGHSH and CDR2 LQKENI. This CDR3 is built from 13 residues.

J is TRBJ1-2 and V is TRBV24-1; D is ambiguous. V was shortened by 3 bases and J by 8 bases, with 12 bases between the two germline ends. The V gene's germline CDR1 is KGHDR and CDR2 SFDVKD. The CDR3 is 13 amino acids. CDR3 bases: TGTGCCACCAGTGATGAGGGAGGAGGGGGCTACACCTTC. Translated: CATSDEGGGGYTF.

The DNA for the CDR3 is TGTGCCACCAGTGATCTCCGGGGGTCCAGACCGCCCCAGCATTTT. Amino acids: CATSDLRGSRPPQHF. The chain carries TRBV24-1 and TRBJ1-5, with TRBD1 as a possible D gene (5 bases). Germline assignment: CDR1 KGHDR and CDR2 SFDVKD. The CDR3 has 15 residues. Trimming took 3 bases from V and 9 from J, leaving 17 bases between them.

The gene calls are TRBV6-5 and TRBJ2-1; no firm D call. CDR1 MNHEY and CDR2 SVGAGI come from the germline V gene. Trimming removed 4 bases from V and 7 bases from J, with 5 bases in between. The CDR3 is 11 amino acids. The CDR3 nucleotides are TGTGCCAGCAGTTTTGCTAATGAGCAGTTCTTC. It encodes CASSFANEQFF.

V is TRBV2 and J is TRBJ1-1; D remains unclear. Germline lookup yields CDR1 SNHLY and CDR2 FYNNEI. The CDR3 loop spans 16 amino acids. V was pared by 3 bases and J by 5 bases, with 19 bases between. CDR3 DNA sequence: TGTGCCAGCAGTGAGGGTCAGCTATATGGTTGGACTGAAGCTTTCTTT. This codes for CASSEGQLYGWTEAFF.

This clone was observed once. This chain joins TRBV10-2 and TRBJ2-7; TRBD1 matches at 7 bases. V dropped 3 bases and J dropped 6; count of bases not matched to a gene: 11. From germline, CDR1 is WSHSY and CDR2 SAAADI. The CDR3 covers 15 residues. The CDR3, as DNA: TGCGCCAGCAGTGACCCCGGGACAGATGGGGGCGAGCAGTACTTC. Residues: CASSDPGTDGGEQYF.

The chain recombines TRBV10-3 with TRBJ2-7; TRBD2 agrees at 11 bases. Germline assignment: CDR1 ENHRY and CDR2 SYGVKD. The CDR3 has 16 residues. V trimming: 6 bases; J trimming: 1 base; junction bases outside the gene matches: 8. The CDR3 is CAISRRGTSGSYEQYF. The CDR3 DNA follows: TGTGCCATCAGCCGGAGGGGGACTAGCGGTTCCTACGAGCAGTACTTC.